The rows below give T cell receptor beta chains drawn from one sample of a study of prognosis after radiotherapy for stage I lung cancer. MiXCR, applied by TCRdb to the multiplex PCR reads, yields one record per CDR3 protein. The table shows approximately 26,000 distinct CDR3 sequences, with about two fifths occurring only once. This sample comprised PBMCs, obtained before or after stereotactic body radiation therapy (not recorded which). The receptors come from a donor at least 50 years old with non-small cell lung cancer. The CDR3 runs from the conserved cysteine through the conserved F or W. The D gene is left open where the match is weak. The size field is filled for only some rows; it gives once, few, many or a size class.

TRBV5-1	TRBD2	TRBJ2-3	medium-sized	CASSFSIAGADTQYF	TGCGCCAGCAGCTTCTCAATAGCGGGAGCCGATACGCAGTATTTT
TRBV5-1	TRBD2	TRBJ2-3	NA	CASSWPLAGGSTDTQYF	TGCGCCAGCAGCTGGCCACTAGCGGGAGGGTCCACAGATACGCAGTATTTT
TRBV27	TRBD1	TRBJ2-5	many	CASSSRGRGETQYF	TGTGCCAGCAGTTCTAGGGGGCGCGGGGAGACCCAGTACTTC
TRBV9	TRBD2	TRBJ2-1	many	CASSTGLGFNEQFF	TGTGCCAGCAGCACGGGACTAGGATTTAATGAGCAGTTCTTC
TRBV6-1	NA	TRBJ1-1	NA	CASTGDSEAAFF	TGTGCCAGCACTGGGGACTCCGAGGCCGCTTTCTTT
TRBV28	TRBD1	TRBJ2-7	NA	CAIWDRGLDYQYF	TGTGCCATCTGGGACAGGGGGCTTGACTATCAGTACTTC
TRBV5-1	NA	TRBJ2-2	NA	CASSTFANTGELFF	TGCGCCAGCAGCACCTTCGCGAACACCGGGGAGCTGTTTTTT
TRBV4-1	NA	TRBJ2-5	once	CASSLQGTGLETQYF	TGCGCCAGCAGTCTACAGGGAACCGGGCTTGAGACCCAGTACTTC
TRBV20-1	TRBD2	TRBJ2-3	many	CSARGLAGGSTDTQYF	TGCAGTGCTCGGGGACTAGCGGGAGGCAGCACAGATACGCAGTATTTT
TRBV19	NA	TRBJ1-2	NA	CASSIQGSNEQFFGPGTGGYGYTF	NA
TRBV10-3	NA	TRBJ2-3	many	CAISEDVTDTQYF	TGTGCCATCAGTGAGGACGTGACAGATACGCAGTATTTT
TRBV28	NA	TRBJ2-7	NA	CASIPGLGASSYEQYF	TGTGCCAGCATTCCTGGCCTCGGCGCTTCCTCCTACGAGCAGTACTTC
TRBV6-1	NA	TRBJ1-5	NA	CASIDGGANQPKHF	TGTGCGAGCATCGACGGGGGGGCCAATCAGCCCAAGCATTTT
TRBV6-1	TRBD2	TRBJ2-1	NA	CASSEGLADYNEQFF	TGTGCCAGCAGTGAGGGACTAGCGGACTACAATGAGCAGTTCTTC
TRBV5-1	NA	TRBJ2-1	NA	CASSLDIIGEQFF	TGCGCCAGCAGCTTGGATATTATCGGTGAGCAGTTCTTC
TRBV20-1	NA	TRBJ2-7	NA	CSASVGVYEQYF	TGCAGTGCTAGTGTGGGGGTTTACGAGCAGTACTTC
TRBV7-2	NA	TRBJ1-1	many	CASSLADLNTEAFF	TGTGCCAGCAGCTTAGCAGACTTGAACACTGAAGCTTTCTTT
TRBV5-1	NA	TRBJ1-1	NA	CASNLGRSNTEAFF	TGCGCCAGCAATTTGGGGCGAAGTAACACTGAAGCTTTCTTT
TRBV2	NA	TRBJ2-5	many	CASAGGETQYF	TGTGCCAGCGCAGGGGGGGAGACCCAGTACTTC
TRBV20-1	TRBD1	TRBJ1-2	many	CSARVAGGYGYTF	TGCAGTGCTAGAGTTGCAGGGGGCTATGGCTACACCTTC
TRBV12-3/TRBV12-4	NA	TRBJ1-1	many	CASSLTGGSTEAFF	TGTGCCAGCAGTTTGACGGGAGGGAGCACTGAAGCTTTCTTT
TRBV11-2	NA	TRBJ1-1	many	CASSFSGGTEAFF	TGTGCCAGCAGCTTCTCTGGCGGGACCGAAGCTTTCTTT
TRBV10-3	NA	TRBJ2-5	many	CAISEPPWGQSETQYF	TGTGCCATCAGTGAGCCCCCTTGGGGGCAGTCGGAGACCCAGTACTTC
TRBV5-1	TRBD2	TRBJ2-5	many	CASSRGGASETQYF	TGCGCCAGCAGCCGCGGGGGGGCCTCGGAGACCCAGTACTTC
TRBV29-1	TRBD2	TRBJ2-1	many	CSVGPRSSGIYNEQFF	TGCAGCGTTGGCCCCCGAAGTAGCGGGATCTACAATGAGCAGTTCTTC
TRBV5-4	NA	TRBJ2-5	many	CASSLGTAAGLETQYF	TGTGCCAGCAGCTTGGGGACAGCGGCAGGGTTGGAGACCCAGTACTTC
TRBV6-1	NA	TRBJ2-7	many	CASASDWTGEYF	TGTGCCAGCGCCTCCGACTGGACGGGAGAGTACTTC
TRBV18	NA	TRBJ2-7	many	CASSPGTVDEQYF	TGTGCCAGCTCACCAGGGACGGTGGACGAGCAGTACTTC
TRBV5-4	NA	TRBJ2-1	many	CASSFGSNNEQFF	TGTGCCAGCAGCTTCGGATCTAACAATGAGCAGTTCTTC
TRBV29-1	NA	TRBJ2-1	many	CSANLFRSDNEQFF	TGCAGCGCTAACCTGTTCAGGAGTGACAATGAGCAGTTCTTC
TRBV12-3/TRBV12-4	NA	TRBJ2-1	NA	CASRRECIEQFF	TGTGCCAGCCGCCGCGAATGTATTGAGCAGTTCTTC
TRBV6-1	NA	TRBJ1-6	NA	CASNERGAQRALHF	TGTGCCAGCAATGAACGAGGGGCCCAACGGGCCCTCCACTTT
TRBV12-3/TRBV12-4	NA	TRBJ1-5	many	CASSAKNSPQPQHF	TGTGCCAGCAGTGCTAAAAACTCGCCGCAGCCCCAGCATTTT